The 21 T cell receptor beta chains given below trace back to one sample, sequenced in a study of CD8 T cells in ankylosing spondylitis (dated by TCRdb to about 2017). The full study reports these points: Blood from ankylosing spondylitis patients appeared to be characterized by a TCR beta motif made up of about 8 highly homologous amino acid variants.

Library prep was done by 5' RACE. The reads were generated on an Illumina HiSeq 2500. The public sequencing data were trimmed at Q25 with fastp and processed into clonotypes with MiXCR by TCRdb, which kept only in-frame beta chains. Rows with one shared CDR3 protein collapse into an entry with the most common genes and DNA. This sample is represented by 800,000 to 900,000 distinct CDR3 sequences; 10% to 15% of them were singletons. More than 0.5% of the sample is held by the ten biggest clonotypes. These receptors are not linked to any known antigen. Sequencing input: blood, either unsorted or a sorted T cell fraction (not recorded which). These TCRs come from a male donor with ankylosing spondylitis.

This rearrangement joins TRBV6-5 to TRBJ1-1; D uncertain. Between the trimmed V and J ends, which lost 4 bases and 5 bases, there was a span of 14 bases. CDR1 is MNHEY, CDR2 SVGAGI, per germline. The CDR3 is made up of 14 amino acids. The CDR3 reads CASSLASLGTEAFF. CDR3 DNA: TGTGCCAGCAGTTTGGCCTCCCTGGGGACTGAAGCTTTCTTT.

The chain couples TRBV29-1 to TRBJ2-5, with 8 bases fitting TRBD1. Trimming cost V 7 bases and J 5 bases; bases outside gene matches: 6. This CDR3 is built from 12 residues. Germline CDR1 SQVTM, CDR2 ANQGSEA. CDR3 sequence reads: CSARRTGETQYF. The CDR3 DNA follows: TGCAGCGCCCGCCGGACAGGGGAGACCCAGTACTTC.

The chain uses TRBV4-2 and TRBJ2-1; 10 nucleotides align to TRBD2. CDR3 length: 18 residues. Trimming cost V 1 base and J 0 bases; bases outside gene matches: 6. CDR1 is LGHNA, CDR2 YNFKEQ, per germline. The CDR3 spells CASSQASGGFISYNEQFF. CDR3 DNA: TGTGCCAGCAGCCAAGCTAGCGGGGGTTTCATCTCCTACAATGAGCAGTTCTTC.

Ten or more counts support this clonotype. The gene calls are TRBV20-1 and TRBJ2-1, with 8 bases aligning to TRBD2. J was trimmed by 0 bases and V by 5 bases; bases with no gene match: 6. Germline-derived CDR1 and CDR2 are DFQATT and SNEGSKA (reference sequence). CDR3 length: 15 residues. This CDR3 is CSAQDGGASYNEQFF. DNA for the CDR3: TGCAGTGCTCAAGACGGGGGGGCCTCCTACAATGAGCAGTTCTTC.

There are a few counts of this clonotype. This chain joins TRBV4-3 and TRBJ2-3; D not certain. There are 13 residues in the CDR3. The germline V gene encodes CDR1 LGHNA and CDR2 YSLEER. The ends were cut back, 0 bases at V and 8 bases at J, with 9 bases in the middle. CDR3 coding DNA: TGCGCCAGCAGCCAAGATCCCGCAACTACGCAGTATTTT. Protein: CASSQDPATTQYF.

The chain carries TRBV20-1 and TRBJ1-2; the D is unclear. The germline V gene has CDR1 DFQATT and CDR2 SNEGSKA (reference sequence). V shed 0 bases and J shed 2 bases, with 10 bases lying between them. This CDR3 comprises 14 residues. The CDR3 loop reads CSARDDRRNYGYTF. For the CDR3, the DNA is TGCAGTGCTAGAGATGACCGACGGAACTATGGCTACACCTTC.

This clonotype appeared a few times. J is TRBJ2-7 and V is TRBV18; D may be TRBD2 (6 bases). This CDR3 region has 15 residues. Germline values: CDR1 KGHSH, CDR2 LQKENI. The germline V and J ends were trimmed by 1 base and 3 bases, with 13 bases remaining between them. DNA for the CDR3: TGTGCCAGCTCACCACGGAGGGACCCCCTCTACGAGCAGTACTTC. Its translation is CASSPRRDPLYEQYF.

In its sample, this clonotype was seen a few times. V is TRBV5-5 and J is TRBJ1-1, with D unresolved. Germline CDR1 and CDR2: SGHKS and YYEKEE (reference sequence). V shed 0 bases and J shed 6 bases, with 9 bases lying between them. This CDR3 has 13 residues. This chain's CDR3 is CASSLDYRAEAFF. The CDR3 DNA sequence: TGTGCCAGCAGCTTGGATTACAGAGCTGAAGCTTTCTTT.

This chain joins TRBV7-9 and TRBJ2-7; 10 nucleotides agree with TRBD2. This CDR3 is built from 16 residues. The J segment lost 1 base and the V segment lost 2 bases, leaving 5 bases of the junction unmatched. The germline gives CDR1 SEHNR, CDR2 FQNEAQ (reference sequence). CDR3 protein: CASSLKLAGRSYEQYF. As DNA, the CDR3 is TGTGCCAGCAGCTTAAAACTAGCGGGAAGGTCCTACGAGCAGTACTTC.

This clonotype appeared a few times. This sequence joins TRBV10-3 and TRBJ2-7; perhaps TRBD1 as D (7 bases). The CDR3 contains 13 residues. With 0 bases removed from V and 8 bases from J, the gap between germline ends came to 11 bases. Germline V CDR1 and CDR2: ENHRY, SYGVKD. DNA of the CDR3: TGTGCCATCAGTGAGTCCGGGGGACAGAAGCAGTACTTC. It encodes CAISESGGQKQYF.

There are many counts of this clonotype. The CDR3 sequence is CASSWGQGGNEQFF. CDR3 nucleotide sequence: TGCGCCAGCAGCTGGGGACAGGGAGGCAATGAGCAGTTCTTC. V gene TRBV5-1 combines with J gene TRBJ2-1, with 9 bases aligning to TRBD1. The CDR3 loop spans 14 amino acids. From germline, CDR1 is SGHRS and CDR2 YFSETQ. Trimming removed 3 bases from V and 6 bases from J; junction bases left unmatched: 4.

The rearrangement joins TRBV20-1 to TRBJ2-4; D is undetermined. Germline V gene data show CDR1 as DFQATT and CDR2 as SNEGSKA (reference sequence). V was trimmed by 5 bases and J by 0 bases, leaving 14 bases between them. The CDR3 has 15 amino acids. The CDR3 region has the DNA TGCAGTGCTGGTCTTGGCAACTTAGCCAAAAACATTCAGTACTTC. It yields the protein CSAGLGNLAKNIQYF.

This clonotype has just a few counts. The genes are TRBV29-1 and TRBJ2-7; no definite D call. V shed 3 bases and J shed 0 bases, with 9 bases lying between them. The CDR3 is 13 residues long. CDR1 and CDR2 (germline): SQVTM, ANQGSEA. The CDR3: CSVDRLNSYEQYF. DNA of the CDR3: TGCAGCGTTGATCGTCTTAACTCCTACGAGCAGTACTTC.

The chain links TRBV10-3 to TRBJ2-7; D might be TRBD2 (6 bases). The CDR3 extends over 13 amino acids. CDR1 and CDR2 (germline): ENHRY, SYGVKD. V was trimmed by 4 bases and J by 3 bases, leaving 10 bases between them. CDR3 nucleotides: TGTGCCATCAGTGTGCGGGAATTCTACGAGCAGTACTTC. It yields the protein CAISVREFYEQYF.

This clonotype came up many times. The rearrangement joins TRBV7-2 to TRBJ2-7; the D is unclear. Looked up from germline, CDR1 is SGHTA and CDR2 is FQGNSA. Trimming stripped 1 base from V and 3 bases from J, with 7 bases between. CDR3 length: 13 amino acids. The CDR3 reads CASSLVPDYEQYF. The CDR3 bases are TGTGCCAGCAGCTTAGTGCCGGACTACGAGCAGTACTTC.

This clonotype was recorded many times. The chain has TRBV7-2 and TRBJ2-7; maybe TRBD2 (5 bases). V lost 2 bases to trimming and J lost 0 bases, with 8 bases between them. The CDR3 loop spans 14 amino acids. Germline CDR1 SGHTA, CDR2 FQGNSA. CDR3 in DNA: TGTGCCAGCAGCTTAACGGGAACCTCCTACGAGCAGTACTTC. As protein: CASSLTGTSYEQYF.

The chain has TRBV20-1 and TRBJ2-3; 14 nucleotides agree with TRBD2. The germline CDR1 and CDR2 sequences are DFQATT and SNEGSKA (reference sequence). J was trimmed by 0 bases and V by 6 bases; bases with no gene match: 5. This CDR3 is built from 16 residues. The CDR3: CSARRTSGRSTDTQYF. CDR3 nucleotides: TGCAGTGCCAGGAGGACTAGCGGGAGGAGCACAGATACGCAGTATTTT.

This chain joins TRBV6-1 and TRBJ2-7, with D maybe TRBD2 (6 bases). The CDR3 runs 15 residues. Trimming removed 6 bases at V and 1 base at J, with 16 bases between. In germline, CDR1 is MNHNS, CDR2 SASEGT. The CDR3 loop reads CASRMTGTPSYEQYF. The CDR3 DNA follows: TGTGCCAGCAGAATGACCGGGACTCCATCCTACGAGCAGTACTTC.

This clonotype was recorded at least ten times. CDR3 coding DNA: TGCAGTGCTCTCGGGACTAGCGGGAGGAACAACGAGCAGTACTTC. Protein: CSALGTSGRNNEQYF. The chain joins TRBV20-1 to TRBJ2-7, with 15 positions matching TRBD2. The V gene end was trimmed by 5 bases and the J gene end by 5 bases; junction bases not matched to a gene: 7. CDR1 is DFQATT and CDR2 is SNEGSKA in the germline V gene (reference sequence). The CDR3 is 15 amino acids.

This clonotype was seen only a few times. V and J are TRBV20-1 and TRBJ2-2, with D possibly matching TRBD1 (6 bases). The V end was cut by 0 bases, the J end by 6 bases, with 17 bases between. The CDR3 spans 16 residues. In germline, CDR1 is DFQATT, CDR2 SNEGSKA (reference sequence). The CDR3 region is CSARDTSGVRAGELFF. In DNA form, the CDR3 reads TGCAGTGCTAGAGATACTTCAGGGGTGAGGGCCGGGGAGCTGTTTTTT.

This clonotype was counted between two and nine times. The CDR3 sequence is CASSLAWTSGSPDTQYF. CDR3 DNA sequence: TGTGCCAGCAGCTTGGCGTGGACTAGCGGGAGCCCAGATACGCAGTATTTT. The rearrangement uses TRBV5-8 and TRBJ2-3; 13 positions agree with TRBD2. V lost 0 bases, J lost 4 bases, and 5 bases stayed unmatched. CDR3 length: 17 residues. Germline V gene data show CDR1 as SGHTS and CDR2 as YDEGEE.